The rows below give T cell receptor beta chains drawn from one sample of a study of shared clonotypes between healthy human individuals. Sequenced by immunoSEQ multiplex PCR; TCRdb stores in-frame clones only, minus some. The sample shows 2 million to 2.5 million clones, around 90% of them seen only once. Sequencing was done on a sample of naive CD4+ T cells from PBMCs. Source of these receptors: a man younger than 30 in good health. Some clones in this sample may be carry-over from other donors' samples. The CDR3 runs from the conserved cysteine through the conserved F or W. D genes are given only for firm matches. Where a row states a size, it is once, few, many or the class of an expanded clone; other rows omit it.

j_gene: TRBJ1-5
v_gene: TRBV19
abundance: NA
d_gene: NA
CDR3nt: TGTGCCACCAAAAGCATGATTAATCAGCCCCAGCATTTT
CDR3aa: CATKSMINQPQHF

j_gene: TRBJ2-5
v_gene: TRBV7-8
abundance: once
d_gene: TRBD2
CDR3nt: TGTGCCAGCAGCTTTCATAGACTAGCGGGAGATAAAGAGACCCAGTACTTC
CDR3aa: CASSFHRLAGDKETQYF

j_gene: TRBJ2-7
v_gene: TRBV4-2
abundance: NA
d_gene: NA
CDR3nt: TGTGCCAGCAGCCAAGATCGGGATACGTTATACGAGCAGTACTTC
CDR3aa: CASSQDRDTLYEQYF

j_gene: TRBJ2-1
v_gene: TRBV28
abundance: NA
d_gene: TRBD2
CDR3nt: TGTGCCAGCAGTTTAGGGGGGGGAAGAGGGAATGAGCAGTTCTTC
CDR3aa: CASSLGGGRGNEQFF

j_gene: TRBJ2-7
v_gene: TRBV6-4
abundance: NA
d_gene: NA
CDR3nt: TGTGCCAGCAGTGACTCGATCAGTTCCTACGAGCAGTACTTC
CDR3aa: CASSDSISSYEQYF

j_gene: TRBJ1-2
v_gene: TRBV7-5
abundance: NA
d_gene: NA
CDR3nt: TGTGCCAACTCCCCCCCGCGCGTCAGTTATGGCTACACCTTC
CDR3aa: CANSPPRVSYGYTF

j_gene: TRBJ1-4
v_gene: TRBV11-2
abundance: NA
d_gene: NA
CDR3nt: TGTGCCAGCAGCCCTGGACAGCCAACAACTAATGAAAAACTGTTTTTT
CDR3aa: CASSPGQPTTNEKLFF

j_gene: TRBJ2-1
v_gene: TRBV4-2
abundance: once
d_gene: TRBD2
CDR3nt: TGTGCCAGCAGCCAAATGGGTTGGGGGACTAGCTCCCTCAATGAGCAGTTCTTC
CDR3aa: CASSQMGWGTSSLNEQFF

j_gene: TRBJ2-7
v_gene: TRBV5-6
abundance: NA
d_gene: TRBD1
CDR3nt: TGTGCCAGCAGCGGTGGACAGGGGGCGAGGGAGCAGTACTTC
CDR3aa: CASSGGQGAREQYF

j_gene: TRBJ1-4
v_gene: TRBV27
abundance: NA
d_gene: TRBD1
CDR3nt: TGTGCCAGCAGGACCGGGACAGGGGGTGAAAAACTGTTTTTT
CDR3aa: CASRTGTGGEKLFF

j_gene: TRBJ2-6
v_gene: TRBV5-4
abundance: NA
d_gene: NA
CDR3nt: TGTGCCAGCACCATTGGACATAAGGGGGTCTCTGGGGCCAACGTCCTGACTTTC
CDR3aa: CASTIGHKGVSGANVLTF

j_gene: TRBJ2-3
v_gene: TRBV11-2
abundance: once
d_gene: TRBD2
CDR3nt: TGTGCCAGCGTCTCTTGGGCGGGACTAGCGGGAGGGCCAAATACGCAGTATTTT
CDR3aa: CASVSWAGLAGGPNTQYF

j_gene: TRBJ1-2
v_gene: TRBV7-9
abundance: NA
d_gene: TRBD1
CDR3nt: TGTGCCAGCAGCTTAGAGACAGGGGGAGCAGGCTACACCTTC
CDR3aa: CASSLETGGAGYTF

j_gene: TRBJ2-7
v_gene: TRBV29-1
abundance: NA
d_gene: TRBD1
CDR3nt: TGCAGCGTTGAGACCGGGACAGGGGTAAACGAGCAGTACTTC
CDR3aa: CSVETGTGVNEQYF

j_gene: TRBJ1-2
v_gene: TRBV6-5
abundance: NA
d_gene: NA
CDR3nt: TGTGCCAGCAGTTCCGATGTACGGGGGGGGGACTATGGCTACACCTTC
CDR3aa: CASSSDVRGGDYGYTF

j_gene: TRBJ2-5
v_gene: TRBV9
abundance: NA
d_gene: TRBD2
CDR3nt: TGTGCCAGCAGCATAGGACTAGCGGGAGTCGGGGAGACCCAGTACTTC
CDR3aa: CASSIGLAGVGETQYF

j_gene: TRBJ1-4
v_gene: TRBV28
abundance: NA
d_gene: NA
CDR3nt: TGTGCCAGCAGCCCCGCCGGGGCAATGTATGAAAAACTGTTTTTT
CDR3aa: CASSPAGAMYEKLFF

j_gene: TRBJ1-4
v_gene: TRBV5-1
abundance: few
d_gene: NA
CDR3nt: TGCGCCAGCAGCATGGGAGTCCAATCAGAAAAACTGTTTTTT
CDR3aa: CASSMGVQSEKLFF

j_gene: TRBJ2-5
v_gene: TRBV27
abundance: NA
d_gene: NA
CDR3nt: TGTGCCAGCAGTCCAAACGGAGGGCAGGAGACCCAGTACTTC
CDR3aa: CASSPNGGQETQYF

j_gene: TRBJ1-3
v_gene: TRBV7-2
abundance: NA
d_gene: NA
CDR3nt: TGTGCCAGCAGCTTAGCTCAGGGAACTGGAAACACCATATATTTT
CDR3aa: CASSLAQGTGNTIYF

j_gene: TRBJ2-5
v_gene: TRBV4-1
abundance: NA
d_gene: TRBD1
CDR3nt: TGCGCCAGCAGCTGGACTCCGGGACAGGGGGCTAGGGAGACCCAGTACTTC
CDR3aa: CASSWTPGQGARETQYF

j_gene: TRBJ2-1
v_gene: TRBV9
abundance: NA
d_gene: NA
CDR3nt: TGTGCCAGCGGATCGAGTTGGAGTACCGATGAGCAGTTCTTC
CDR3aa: CASGSSWSTDEQFF

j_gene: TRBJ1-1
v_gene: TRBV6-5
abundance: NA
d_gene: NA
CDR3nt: TGTGCCAGCAGTTATGCAGGCTACATGAACACTGAAGCTTTCTTT
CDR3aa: CASSYAGYMNTEAFF

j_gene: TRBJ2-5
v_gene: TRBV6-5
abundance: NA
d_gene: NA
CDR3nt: TGTGCCAGCAGTTTACGGGGAGAGACCCAGTACTTC
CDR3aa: CASSLRGETQYF

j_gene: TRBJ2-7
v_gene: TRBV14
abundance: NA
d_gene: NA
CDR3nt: TGTGCCAGCAGCGAAACACCCCAGAGGGCCTACGAGCAGTACTTC
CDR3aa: CASSETPQRAYEQYF

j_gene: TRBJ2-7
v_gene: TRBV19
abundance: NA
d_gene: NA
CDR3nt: TGTGCCAGTAACAGAGGGACCGACGGCGAGCAGTACTTC
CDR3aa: CASNRGTDGEQYF

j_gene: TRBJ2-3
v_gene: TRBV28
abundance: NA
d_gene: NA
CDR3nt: TGTGCCAGCCTTACGAGTGGCGCCACAGATACGCAGTATTTT
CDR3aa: CASLTSGATDTQYF

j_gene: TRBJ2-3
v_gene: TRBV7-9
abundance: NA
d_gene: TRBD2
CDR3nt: TGTGCCAGCAACCTCGGTCGGGTCCTAGCGGAGACAGATACGCAGTATTTT
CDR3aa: CASNLGRVLAETDTQYF

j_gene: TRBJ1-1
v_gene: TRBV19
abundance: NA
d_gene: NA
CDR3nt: TGTGCCAGTAGTATTGCTTTTTCGGCGGTACTGAACACTGAAGCTTTCTTT
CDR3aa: CASSIAFSAVLNTEAFF

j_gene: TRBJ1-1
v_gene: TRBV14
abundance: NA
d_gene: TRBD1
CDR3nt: TGTGCCAGCAGCATAATAACAGGGGGACACACTGAAGCTTTCTTT
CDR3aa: CASSIITGGHTEAFF

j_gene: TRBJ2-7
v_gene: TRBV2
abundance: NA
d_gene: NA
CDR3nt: TGTGCCAGCTGCCAGGGGCCCACCTACGAGCAGTACTTC
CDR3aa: CASCQGPTYEQYF

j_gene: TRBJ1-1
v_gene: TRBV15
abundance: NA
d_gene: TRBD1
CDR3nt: TGTGCCACCAGCAGAGTCGGACAGGGGAACACTGAAGCTTTCTTT
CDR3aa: CATSRVGQGNTEAFF

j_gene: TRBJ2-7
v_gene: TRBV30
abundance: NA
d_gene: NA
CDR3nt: TGTGCCTGGAGTCCTCAGGTGGGGTACGAGCAGTACTTC
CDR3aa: CAWSPQVGYEQYF

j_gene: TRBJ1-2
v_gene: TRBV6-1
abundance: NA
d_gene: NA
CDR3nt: TGTGCCAGCAGTGAGGCCACCTCGGACGGGAACTATGGCTACACCTTC
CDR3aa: CASSEATSDGNYGYTF

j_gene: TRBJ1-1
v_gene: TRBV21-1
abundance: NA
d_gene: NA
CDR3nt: TGTGCCAGCTCCTCCTCCGGGACACAGAACACTGAAGCTTTCTTT
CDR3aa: CASSSSGTQNTEAFF

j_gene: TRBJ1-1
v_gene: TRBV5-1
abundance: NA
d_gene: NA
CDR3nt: TGCGCCAGCAGCTTGGCAGGTTTTGTATCGAGCACTGAAGCTTTCTTT
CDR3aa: CASSLAGFVSSTEAFF

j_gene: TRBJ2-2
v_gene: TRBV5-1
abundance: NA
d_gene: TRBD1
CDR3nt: TGCGCCAGCAGTTCCGGGACAGGGGTATGGACCGGGGAGCTGTTTTTT
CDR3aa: CASSSGTGVWTGELFF

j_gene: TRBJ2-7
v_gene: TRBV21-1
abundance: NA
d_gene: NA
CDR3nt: TGTGCCAGCAGCAGAGACACGTACGAGCAGTACTTC
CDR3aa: CASSRDTYEQYF

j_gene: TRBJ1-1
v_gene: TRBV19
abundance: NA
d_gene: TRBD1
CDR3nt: TGTGCCAGTAGTACCGTTACAGGGGGCTCTGGGAAAGCTTTCTTT
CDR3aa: CASSTVTGGSGKAFF

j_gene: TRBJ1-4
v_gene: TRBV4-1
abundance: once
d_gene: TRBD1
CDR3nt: TGCGCCAGCAGCCAGGTGGGACAGGGGGCAGCAACTAATGAAAAACTGTTTTTT
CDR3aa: CASSQVGQGAATNEKLFF

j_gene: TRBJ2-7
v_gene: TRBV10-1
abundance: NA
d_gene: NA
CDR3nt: TGCGCCAGCTCTCAGGGATTGACCCGGGACTTTCTATCCTACGAGCAGTACTTC
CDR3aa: CASSQGLTRDFLSYEQYF

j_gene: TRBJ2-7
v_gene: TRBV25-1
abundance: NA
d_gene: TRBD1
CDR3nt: TGTGCCAGCAGTGAATATACAGGGGGGATATCCTACGAGCAGTACTTC
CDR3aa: CASSEYTGGISYEQYF

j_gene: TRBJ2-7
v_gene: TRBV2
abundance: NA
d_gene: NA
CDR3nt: TGTGCCAGCAACCACGGGGTCTACGAGCAGTACTTC
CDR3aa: CASNHGVYEQYF

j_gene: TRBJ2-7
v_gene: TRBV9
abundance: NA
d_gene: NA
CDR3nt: TGTGCCAGCAGCGTAGGAATGGGGGTTCAGAACGAGCAGTACTTC
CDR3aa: CASSVGMGVQNEQYF

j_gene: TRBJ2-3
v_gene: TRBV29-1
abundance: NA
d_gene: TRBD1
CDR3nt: TGCAGCGTTACCACAGGGGGCTTGGGCGATACGCAGTATTTT
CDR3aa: CSVTTGGLGDTQYF

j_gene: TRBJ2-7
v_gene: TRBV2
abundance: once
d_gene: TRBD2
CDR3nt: TGTGCCAGCAGTCCCGGACTAGCGGGAGGGCCTTACGAGCAGTACTTC
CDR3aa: CASSPGLAGGPYEQYF

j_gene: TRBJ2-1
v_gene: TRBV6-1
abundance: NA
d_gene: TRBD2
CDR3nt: TGTGCCAGCAGCCTAGCGGAAACCAACTACAATGAGCAGTTCTTC
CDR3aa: CASSLAETNYNEQFF

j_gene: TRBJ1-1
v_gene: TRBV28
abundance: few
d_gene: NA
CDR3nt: TGTGCCAGCAGTTTAGGGGGTCACACTGAAGCTTTCTTT
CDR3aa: CASSLGGHTEAFF

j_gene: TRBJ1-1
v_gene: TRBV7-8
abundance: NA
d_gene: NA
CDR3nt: TGTGCCAGCAGCTTGGAATCAGGATATATCGGAGCTTTCTTT
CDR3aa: CASSLESGYIGAFF

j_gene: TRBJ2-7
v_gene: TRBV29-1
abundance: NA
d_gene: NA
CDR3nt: TGCAGCGCCCACGGAAAGAGCTCCTACGAGCAGTACTTC
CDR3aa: CSAHGKSSYEQYF

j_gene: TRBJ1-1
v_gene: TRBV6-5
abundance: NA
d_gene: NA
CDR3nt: TGTGCCAGCAGACCCCCGGGGGGCACTGAAGCTTTCTTT
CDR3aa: CASRPPGGTEAFF

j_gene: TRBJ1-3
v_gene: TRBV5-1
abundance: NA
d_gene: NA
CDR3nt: TGCGCCAGCAGCCTGGGGGCGATTAGCTCTGGAAACACCATATATTTT
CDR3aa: CASSLGAISSGNTIYF

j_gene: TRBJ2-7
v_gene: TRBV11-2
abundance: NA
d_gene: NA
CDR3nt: TGTGCCAGCAGCTTAACGACGGGACTGGTTGGATCCTACGAGCAGTACTTC
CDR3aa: CASSLTTGLVGSYEQYF

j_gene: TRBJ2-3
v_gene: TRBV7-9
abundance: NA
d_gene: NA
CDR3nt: TGTGCCAGCAGCTCCCAGGGGGATACGCAGTATTTT
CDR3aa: CASSSQGDTQYF

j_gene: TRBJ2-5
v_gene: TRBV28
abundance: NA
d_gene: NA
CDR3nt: TGTGCCAGCAACGACCCTTCCCTTAGGGGAGAGACCCAGTACTTC
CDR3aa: CASNDPSLRGETQYF

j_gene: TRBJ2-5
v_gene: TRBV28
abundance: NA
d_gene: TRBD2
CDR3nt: TGTGCCAGCAGACGGTGGACAGGAACTAGCGGGAGGGCCCTCTGGGAGACCCAGTACTTC
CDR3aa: CASRRWTGTSGRALWETQYF

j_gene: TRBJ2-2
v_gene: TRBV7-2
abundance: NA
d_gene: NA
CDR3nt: TGTGCCAGCAGCTTAGTCGCAGGCCCGAGGACCGGGGAGCTGTTTTTT
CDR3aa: CASSLVAGPRTGELFF

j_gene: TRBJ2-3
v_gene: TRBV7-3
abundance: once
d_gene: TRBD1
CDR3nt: TGTGCCAGCAGCCAGGGACAGCACACAGATACGCAGTATTTT
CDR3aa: CASSQGQHTDTQYF

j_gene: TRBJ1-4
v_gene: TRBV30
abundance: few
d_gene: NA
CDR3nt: TGTGCCTGGAGCATGGTGGAAGAAAAACTGTTTTTT
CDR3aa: CAWSMVEEKLFF